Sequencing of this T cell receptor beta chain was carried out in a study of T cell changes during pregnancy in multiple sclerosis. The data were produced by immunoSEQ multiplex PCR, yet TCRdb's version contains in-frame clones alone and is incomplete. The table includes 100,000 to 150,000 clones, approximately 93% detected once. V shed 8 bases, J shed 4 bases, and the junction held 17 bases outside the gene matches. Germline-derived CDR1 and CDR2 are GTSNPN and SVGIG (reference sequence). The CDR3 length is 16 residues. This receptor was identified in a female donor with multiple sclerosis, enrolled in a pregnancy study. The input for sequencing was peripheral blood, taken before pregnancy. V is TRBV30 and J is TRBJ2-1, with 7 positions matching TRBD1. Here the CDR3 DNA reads TGTGCCGGGGACAGCCCTTCCCGTCTTGATTACAATGAGCAGTTCTTC. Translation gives CAGDSPSRLDYNEQFF.